A single sample gave rise to the 16 T cell receptor beta chains below, sequenced in a study of CD8+ T cells in alopecia areata. RNA, once extracted, was reverse transcribed into cDNA for use as the sequencing template. Libraries were prepared by immunoSEQ multiplex PCR; TCRdb keeps only in-frame clonotypes and omits some of them. Of some 58,000 clones in the sample, around 42% were seen once. The treatment: oral pan-JAK inhibitor, 5-10 mg twice daily. Sample: CD8+ T cells sorted from blood, taken at roughly week 38, from a patient treated with tofacitinib. The source is a human donor with alopecia areata.

The chain couples TRBV27 to TRBJ2-7, with unresolved D. Looked up from germline, CDR1 is MNHEY and CDR2 is SMNVEV (reference sequence). The CDR3 contains 13 residues. Trimming took 2 bases from V and 1 from J, leaving 6 bases between them. The CDR3 loop reads CASSLRWSYEQYF. The CDR3 DNA follows: TGTGCCAGCAGTTTAAGGTGGTCCTACGAGCAGTACTTC.

The genes are TRBV4-1 and TRBJ1-2; D possibly corresponds to TRBD1 (5 bases). This CDR3 has 16 amino acids. Germline CDR1 reads MGHRA; CDR2 reads YSYEKL. Trimming pared 1 base from V and 6 bases from J, leaving 18 bases between. This chain's CDR3 is CASSQVFGGRGDGYTF. CDR3 DNA sequence: TGCGCCAGCAGCCAAGTCTTTGGGGGACGTGGGGATGGCTACACCTTC.

The V gene is TRBV29-1, the J gene TRBJ2-5, with 13 bases matching TRBD2. Per the germline V gene, CDR1 is SQVTM and CDR2 is ANQGSEA. The CDR3 sequence is 14 residues long. V was pared by 4 bases and J by 5 bases, with 4 bases of the junction left unmatched. CDR3 protein: CSVGGLAGWETQYF. CDR3 DNA: TGCAGCGTTGGGGGACTAGCGGGATGGGAGACCCAGTACTTC.

This clone was counted only a few times. The V and J genes are TRBV30 and TRBJ2-1, with D possibly matching TRBD2 (5 bases). CDR3 size: 13 residues. With 0 bases removed from V and 9 bases from J, the gap between germline ends came to 12 bases. CDR1 and CDR2 from the germline V gene are GTSNPN and SVGIG (reference sequence). The chain's CDR3 is CAWSVLGTGEQFF. CDR3 coding DNA: TGTGCCTGGAGTGTACTAGGTACGGGTGAGCAGTTCTTC.

The chain couples TRBV6-5 to TRBJ2-5, with 7 positions matching TRBD1. V was clipped by 0 bases and J by 4 bases; unmatched bases: 5. Germline V gene lookup returns CDR1 MNHEY and CDR2 SVGAGI. The CDR3 sequence is 15 residues long. CDR3 in DNA: TGTGCCAGCAGTTACTCCAGACAGGGCAGAGAGACCCAGTACTTC. Protein product: CASSYSRQGRETQYF.

This clone was counted only a few times. The J gene is TRBJ2-1, the V gene TRBV11-2; D assignment may be TRBD1 or TRBD2 (5 bases each). In germline, CDR1 is SGHAT, CDR2 FQNNGV. The ends were cut back, 6 bases at V and 10 bases at J, with 16 bases in the middle. This CDR3 spans 13 amino acids. CDR3 loop: CASRPPGPMEQFF. CDR3 DNA: TGTGCCAGCAGGCCTCCGGGGCCAATGGAGCAGTTCTTC.

In this sample, this clone turned up once. V usage is TRBV27 and J usage is TRBJ2-7; D ambiguous. Germline V CDR1 and CDR2: MNHEY, SMNVEV (reference sequence). The ends were cut back, 3 bases at V and 2 bases at J, with 8 bases in the middle. This CDR3 comprises 13 residues. The CDR3 nucleotides are TGTGCCAGCAGTTTGGGCAGCACCTACGAGCAGTACTTC. It translates to CASSLGSTYEQYF.

This clone has just a few counts. The chain is built from TRBV2 and TRBJ2-1, with TRBD1 as a possible D gene (5 bases). The CDR3 loop spans 15 amino acids. Germline V gives CDR1 SNHLY, CDR2 FYNNEI. Trimming left V 0 bases short and J 7 bases short, with 13 bases between. CDR3 sequence reads: CASSEALDSSNEQFF. In nucleotides, the CDR3 is TGTGCCAGCAGTGAAGCGCTAGACAGTTCGAATGAGCAGTTCTTC.

There are a few counts of this clone. The chain links TRBV29-1 to TRBJ2-7, with 8 bases identical to TRBD2. The germline V gene encodes CDR1 SQVTM and CDR2 ANQGSEA. The CDR3 covers 14 residues. Losses at the gene ends were 5 bases for V and 6 bases for J; bases not matched to a gene: 12. For the CDR3, the DNA is TGCAGCGTTATCCCGGGTAGCGGGACAAGCGAGCAGTACTTC. Protein product: CSVIPGSGTSEQYF.

The gene calls are TRBV9 and TRBJ1-2; TRBD1 matches at 10 bases. CDR1 is SGDLS, CDR2 YYNGEE, per germline. Trimming removed 3 bases from V and 3 bases from J; junction bases left unmatched: 8. This CDR3 has 16 amino acids. The DNA for the CDR3 is TGTGCCAGCAGCGCAAGCCGGGACAGGGGAGACTATGGCTACACCTTC. Translating it yields CASSASRDRGDYGYTF.

The CDR3 DNA reads as TGTGCCAGCAGCTTCCGACGACCCGGGTTCGACTCCTACGAGCAGTACTTC. Protein product: CASSFRRPGFDSYEQYF. The V and J genes are TRBV7-9 and TRBJ2-7, with D unresolved. The CDR3 length is 17 residues. V lost 3 bases, J lost 0 bases, and 18 bases lay in between. From germline, CDR1 is SEHNR and CDR2 FQNEAQ (reference sequence).

This chain connects TRBV7-8 to TRBJ1-4; D is undetermined. CDR1 SGHVS and CDR2 FQNEAQ come from the germline V gene. This CDR3 has 15 residues. Trimming removed 1 base from V and 7 bases from J, with 13 bases in between. The CDR3 spells CASSLGARITEKLFF. The DNA of the CDR3 is TGTGCCAGCAGCTTAGGCGCCAGGATAACTGAAAAACTGTTTTTT.

The rearrangement uses TRBV30 and TRBJ2-4, with unresolved D. From germline, CDR1 is GTSNPN and CDR2 SVGIG (reference sequence). This CDR3 contains 16 residues. The V end lost 1 base, the J end lost 8 bases, and 21 bases lay between the germline ends. CDR3 sequence reads: CAWSAGRTPRGDIQYF. The CDR3 nucleotides are TGTGCCTGGAGTGCAGGCAGGACCCCACGTGGGGACATTCAGTACTTC.

V gene TRBV30 combines with J gene TRBJ2-2; 7 positions match TRBD2. With V trimmed by 5 bases and J by 6 bases, 6 bases remained unmatched. The length of the CDR3 is 13 residues. The germline V gene encodes CDR1 GTSNPN and CDR2 SVGIG (reference sequence). CDR3 in amino acids: CAWSGGLAGELFF. CDR3 nucleotide sequence: TGTGCCTGGTCCGGGGGGTTGGCCGGGGAGCTGTTTTTT.

The rearrangement links TRBV9 to TRBJ1-2; no clear D. The CDR3 totals 12 residues. CDR1 is SGDLS and CDR2 is YYNGEE in the germline V gene. Trimming removed 4 bases at V and 5 bases at J, with 9 bases between. DNA of the CDR3: TGTGCCAGCAGCACCAGTCTGTATGGCTACACCTTC. Protein sequence: CASSTSLYGYTF.

This clone was counted once. V usage is TRBV9 and J usage is TRBJ2-5; 9 nucleotides match TRBD2. J lost 5 bases, V lost 3 bases, and 5 bases had no gene match. From germline, CDR1 is SGDLS and CDR2 YYNGEE. This CDR3 is 14 amino acids long. The CDR3 coding sequence is TGTGCCAGCAGCGGCGGACTAGCGTTGGAGACCCAGTACTTC. Protein product: CASSGGLALETQYF.